One T cell receptor (beta chain) is described in this entry. Its target antigen remains unknown. No base-level quality is on record; no much larger clone is a single base apart. These data belong to a study of cytomegalovirus exposure and HLA in healthy donors (dated by TCRdb to between 2016 and 2019). The study in broad terms: An earlier analysis of some 600 of the donors reported about 280 Gb of sequence data and some 110 million unique TCR beta sequences obtained from about 179 million T cells. Around 320 gigabases of sequencing data and tens of millions of unique TCR sequences were included in an early release covering about 600 HLA-typed donors. The genetic ancestry cluster associated with self-reported Caucasian donors included 81% of the 300 to 400 genotyped donors. The study aimed to test whether cataloging public T cell receptors could reveal signatures of past pathogen exposure. Using immunosequencing, the study profiled T cell repertoires from around 670 subjects and related those repertoires to cytomegalovirus serostatus. A separate validation cohort of about 110 different subjects was used in addition to the roughly 640-subject first cohort. High-throughput TCR immunosequencing, statistical association of individual TCRs with disease status, and machine learning were combined to predict cytomegalovirus infection status. A later analysis re-examined previously published TCR beta repertoires from over 500 donors and added high-resolution HLA genotyping to investigate patterns of TCR occurrence. Rather than using new phenotypic data, the later analysis identified candidate immune exposures from TCR beta sequences and from how often those sequences occurred across donors. To decide whether each TCR beta V gene segment behaved as functional or pseudogenic, an earlier analysis of approximately 620 of the donors relied on high-throughput TCR beta sequencing. Donor age, sex, ethnicity and CMV serostatus were compiled together with the repertoire data. A later genetic analysis took genome-wide SNP genotypes for about three fifths of the 666 donors and used that subset as a discovery cohort. All discovery cohort repertoires had been generated using a single sequencing platform. Both class I and class II loci were covered by HLA typing, at four-digit resolution. Typing coverage varied by locus: roughly 629-630 donors for A, B, C, DRB1 and DQB1; roughly 500 for DQA1; approximately 610 for DPA1; 450 to 480 for DPB1. Roughly 5 DR-DQ haplotypes were handled as single units for association and clustering, since linkage in the cohort was strong. Among roughly 370 genotyped donors of the cohort, an average of 235,054 unique TCR beta nucleotide sequences were sequenced per donor, approximately 20% of them non-productive. General conclusions and limits of the study: Because HLA typing was unavailable for some donors at each locus, only the typed subset was used in association tests. A further reported finding was that TCR beta sequences accurately predicted the HLA-A and HLA-B alleles for most subjects in the first cohort. Cytomegalovirus status was reported to be diagnosed by the classifier with high specificity and sensitivity in both the original and validation cohorts. According to a later analysis, most CMV-associated TCR beta chains appeared to be HLA-restricted, and the HLA associations seemed to be driven largely by CMV exposure. Most TCR sequences were seen in very few donors, while some public TCRs were found in many individuals. According to a later analysis, TCR association rates differed among HLA loci, with DRB1 alleles showing the most associated TCRs and HLA-C alleles showing the fewest. The authors suggested that the approach could potentially be generalized to other disease states and immunological phenotypes. The sequencing pipeline was judged likely to have produced a cluster of highly shared sequence variants as a technical artifact. A few of the identified cytomegalovirus-associated TCR beta chains were confirmed in vitro to be specific for cytomegalovirus antigens. In an earlier analysis of approximately 590 of the donors, most TCR beta V segments were observed in productive rearrangements about 90% or about 30% of the time, broadly matching IMGT annotations. A total of 150 to 200 TCR beta chains were listed by the study as associated with cytomegalovirus. Some IMGT-functional V segments, including TRBV6-2 and TRBV6-3, could not be distinguished by the 87-base-pair reads and were therefore excluded. In this cohort, only TCR beta chains were sequenced, and detectable features were limited by the absence of alpha or paired-chain data. The only immune exposure information available for the cohort was CMV serostatus. In a later analysis, HLA-associated TCR beta chains were found to be more clonally expanded and to have lower generation probabilities than equally common non-associated chains. Assigning TCR associations to individual alleles was difficult when HLA alleles, especially DR and DQ, strongly co-occurred. Linkage disequilibrium might explain the correlated functional status among segregating V segments, but an unknown experimental factor could not be ruled out. According to a later analysis, parvovirus B19, influenza, CMV and Epstein-Barr virus appeared linked to several top co-occurrence clusters. Specific HLA alleles were associated with some 15,000 TCR beta sequences at a false discovery rate of 0.05 in a later analysis. Because counts were too low, around 17 rarely observed V segments, including chromosome 9 orphons, were left out of the earlier analysis of 587 of the donors. The presence/absence analyses assumed that sequencing depth was roughly uniform across donors, and that assumption may not be true. Compared with the 666-donor mean, donors in an Asian-associated ancestry cluster had fewer N-insertions in productive TCRs, according to a later genetic analysis. A later genetic analysis associated a missense DCLRE1C variant with V-gene and J-gene trimming of TCR beta chains, and an independent cohort replicated the association.

The CDR3 sequence holds 16 residues, the cysteine and phenylalanine included. Only the CDR3 DNA stays, 48 bases, in frame from base 1. The library was generated by the immunoSEQ multiplex PCR assay. For the multiplex PCR, a mixture combining 60 forward primers for TCR Vbeta segments and 13 reverse primers for TCR Jbeta segments was used. Amplification of the CDR3 region of rearranged TCR beta genes was performed with a multiplex PCR assay on genomic DNA. On the Illumina HiSeq System, the amplified TCR beta libraries were sequenced as 87-base-pair reads. The original methods were these. In a later analysis, some 80 million unique TCR beta chains were counted across the roughly 610 repertoires, and some 10 million of these chains were shared by at least two donors. Raw reads were error-corrected and collapsed into unique sequences by a nearest-neighbor algorithm in which closely related sequences were merged to remove PCR and sequencing errors. Alignment of CDR3 sequences to IMGT reference sequences was used to assign V, D and J gene segments. For a sequence to be retained, a match of at least six nucleotides to both a V gene segment and a J gene segment was required. Rearrangements were classified as productive when the CDR3 lacked stop codons and remained in frame with V and J, and all other rearrangements were classified as non-productive. CDR3 was defined by IMGT convention, running from the second conserved V-encoded cysteine to the conserved J-encoded phenylalanine. The earlier analysis of around 640 of the donors excluded sequences that lacked an unambiguous match to a single V gene segment. An earlier analysis of several hundred of the donors called V segments functional above 56.7% productive rearrangements and segregating when the between-donor standard deviation exceeded 5%. To diagnose cytomegalovirus status from the catalog of TCR beta chain sequences, a statistical classification framework was built. In a later analysis, V and J genes were assigned by comparing TCR nucleotide sequences against IMGT/GENE-DB human TR gene sequences. The TCRdist pipeline was used in a later analysis to assign CDR3 sequences and most-parsimonious VDJ recombination scenarios. In a later analysis, each TCR beta chain was defined by its CDR3 amino acid sequence together with its V-gene family, and reads without a unique V-gene family were excluded. To address suspected cross-contamination and a sequencing artifact, a later analysis removed under 600 highly shared, low-generation-probability nucleotide sequences. For each public chain, a later analysis derived a clonal expansion index from normalized ranks of inferred template counts within each repertoire. A later analysis computed generation probabilities with a VDJ recombination model fitted to out-of-frame rearrangements, and checked the results against IGoR. Hypergeometric tests were used in a later analysis to score TCR-TCR, TCR-HLA and TCR-CMV co-occurrence, with a repertoire-size bias correction applied to the TCR pairs. A later analysis estimated false discovery rates by permuting HLA or CMV assignments 20 times. In a later analysis, co-occurring TCRs were grouped using DBSCAN, with TCRdist sequence similarity added in when clustering inside HLA-allele-positive subsets. Co-occurrence clustering excluded repertoires with fewer than 30,000 or more than 120,000 public chains, plus five with anomalous nucleotide sharing. What TCRdb holds here is the immuneACCESS table cut down to in-frame rearrangements. Part of the clones is not present; checked against another copy, under half of the missing clones reflect an unresolved V gene, and the others are unexplained. D and trimming come from the DNA, and the V and J calls and clone size come from that table. This sample lists under 150,000 clones; around 75% were detected once. The top ten constitute more than 7.5% of the sample.

The cohort comprised 666 healthy bone marrow donors. At the time of sampling, all cohort members were nominally healthy, though unrecorded immune exposures were likely present. The donor was CMV seropositive and was included in the group of 290 or so seropositive cohort members. Each donor provided a peripheral blood sample, and peripheral blood mononuclear cells were used for TCR beta sequencing. Genomic DNA extraction from the blood cell samples was performed with the Qiagen DNeasy Blood Extraction Kit. The sequence joins TRBV21-1 to TRBJ1-5; the D segment call TRBD1 is taken from the table without a DNA check. TRBV21-1 is shown as a pseudogene. The TCR sequence derives from a woman between 45 and 60 years old in good health and CMV-seropositive. The sample was PBMCs. DNA sequence: TGTGCCAGCAGCAAAGGGTGGACAGGGAGCAATCAGCCCCAGCATTTT. Its protein is CASSKGWTGSNQPQHF.